This TCR beta chain was found in a study of T-cell reconstitution after alpha-beta-depleted transplantation in children. The study, taken as a whole, reports: Several hundred expanded graft clones reportedly supplied alpha-beta T cells about two months after transplant.

V shed 0 bases and J 8 bases; nucleotides not matched to a gene: 11. Per germline, CDR1 LGHDT and CDR2 YNNKEL (reference sequence). The CDR3 has 18 residues. This clonotype was seen ten or more times. Its antigen is still unknown. The library targeted TCRbeta and was prepared with unique molecular identifiers. A single record per CDR3 protein comes from TCRdb applying MiXCR to the PCR reads. The sample holds about 460,000 distinct CDR3 sequences, about 10% seen once. The sequenced sample was PBMCs, obtained before TCRalphabeta/CD19-depleted stem cell transplant. This TCR came from a child aged 2 to 10 with inherited bone marrow failure, due to receive a stem cell transplant. The rearrangement uses TRBV3-1 and TRBJ2-1, with 12 bases that match TRBD2. The CDR3, as DNA: TGTGCCAGCAGCCAAGATTCTAGCGGGAGGGCCTTTGTCGATGAGCAGTTCTTC. Amino acid sequence: CASSQDSSGRAFVDEQFF.